Following are 30 T cell receptor beta chains from one sample sequenced in a study of technical replicates of blood from a few donors. TCRdb keeps only in-frame clones here, not all; method: immunoSEQ multiplex PCR. Of about 100,000 clones in the sample, 85% to 95% were seen once. Material: T cells isolated from PBMCs. These receptors all stem from a human donor in good health.

The V and J genes are TRBV28 and TRBJ2-7; 7 bases agree with TRBD1. Per the germline V gene, CDR1 is MDHEN and CDR2 is SYDVKM. The CDR3 loop spans 13 amino acids. V trimming: 6 bases; J trimming: 4 bases; junction bases outside the gene matches: 6. The DNA of the CDR3 is TGTGCCAGCAGGACGACAGGGTTGTACGAGCAGTACTTC. Translating gives CASRTTGLYEQYF.

The chain is built from TRBV29-1 and TRBJ2-2; TRBD1 agrees at 7 bases. CDR1 is SQVTM and CDR2 is ANQGSEA in the germline V gene. V was pared by 5 bases and J by 5 bases, with 5 bases of the junction left unmatched. The CDR3 extends over 13 amino acids. The CDR3 sequence: CSVRGLGTGELFF. CDR3 coding DNA: TGCAGCGTTAGGGGGCTAGGAACCGGGGAGCTGTTTTTT.

V gene TRBV18 combines with J gene TRBJ1-2; weak D call: TRBD1 (6 bases). This CDR3 spans 15 amino acids. Germline V gene data show CDR1 as KGHSH and CDR2 as LQKENI. V shed 4 bases and J shed 4 bases, with 16 bases lying between them. CDR3 residues: CASSQDLQGPYGYTF. As DNA, the CDR3 is TGTGCCAGCTCACAAGACCTACAGGGACCCTATGGCTACACCTTC.

This clone was seen once. The V call is TRBV9, the J call TRBJ2-4, with 9 bases identical to TRBD1. Germline V lookup: CDR1 SGDLS, CDR2 YYNGEE. Trimming removed 4 bases from V and 8 bases from J; junction bases left unmatched: 10. This CDR3 contains 15 residues. The CDR3 loop reads CASSFRGQGVDIQYF. The CDR3 nucleotides read TGTGCCAGCAGCTTCCGGGGACAGGGAGTGGACATTCAGTACTTC.

CDR3 DNA sequence: TGTGCCAGCACCCCCATCGGGAGGGGTGACGAGCAGTACTTC. It codes for CASTPIGRGDEQYF. The chain uses TRBV27 and TRBJ2-7; 8 nucleotides line up with TRBD2. V was clipped by 7 bases and J by 5 bases; unmatched bases: 10. This CDR3 is built from 14 residues. The germline CDR1 and CDR2 sequences are MNHEY and SMNVEV (reference sequence).

The genes are TRBV29-1 and TRBJ2-3, with 7 bases matching TRBD2. After removal of 5 bases from V and 0 bases from J, the junction contained 5 bases not matched to a gene. The CDR3 has 14 residues. Germline loops: CDR1 SQVTM, CDR2 ANQGSEA. CDR3 region: CSVSSGFSTDTQYF. CDR3 DNA sequence: TGCAGCGTTTCTAGCGGTTTTAGCACAGATACGCAGTATTTT.

The table lists this clone with a count of one. The V call is TRBV4-1, the J call TRBJ1-2, with D perhaps matching TRBD1 (5 bases). V was trimmed by 5 bases and J by 8 bases, leaving 12 bases between them. Germline CDR1 is MGHRA and CDR2 is YSYEKL. The CDR3 contains 12 residues. This chain's CDR3 is CASSGRTRGYTF. The CDR3 DNA sequence: TGCGCCAGCAGCGGTCGGACACGCGGCTACACCTTC.

This clone occurred once. The V and J genes are TRBV9 and TRBJ1-5; possible D gene TRBD1, 6 bases. Germline V CDR1 and CDR2: SGDLS, YYNGEE. The CDR3 is 16 residues long. V lost 0 bases, J lost 3 bases, and 13 bases lay in between. CDR3 coding DNA: TGTGCCAGCAGCGTAGGACAGGTGATGAACAATCAGCCCCAGCATTTT. Amino acids: CASSVGQVMNNQPQHF.

Here the CDR3 reads CASSQERDSSGNTIYF. CDR3 bases: TGCGCCAGCAGCCAAGAAAGGGACAGCTCTGGAAACACCATATATTTT. The genes are TRBV4-1 and TRBJ1-3; TRBD1 matches at 7 bases. The J segment lost 0 bases and the V segment lost 0 bases, leaving 2 bases of the junction unmatched. CDR1 and CDR2 from the germline V gene are MGHRA and YSYEKL. The CDR3 is 16 amino acids.

The chain recombines TRBV6-6 with TRBJ2-7; 9 bases agree with TRBD1. The trim removed 0 bases at V and 1 base at J, leaving 4 bases unmatched. The CDR3 sequence is 16 residues long. CDR1 MNHNY and CDR2 SVGAGI come from the germline V gene (reference sequence). DNA for the CDR3: TGTGCCAGCAGTTACTCGTCAGGACAGGGGTCCTACGAGCAGTACTTC. Its protein is CASSYSSGQGSYEQYF.

V gene TRBV27 combines with J gene TRBJ1-2, with 7 bases identical to TRBD1. Looked up from germline, CDR1 is MNHEY and CDR2 is SMNVEV (reference sequence). The CDR3 length is 18 residues. V lost 7 bases, J lost 4 bases, and 21 bases stayed unmatched. CDR3 protein: CASTTARDRPLGLYGYTF. CDR3 sequence (DNA): TGTGCCAGCACTACGGCCCGGGACAGACCTTTAGGGCTCTATGGCTACACCTTC.

The rearrangement links TRBV13 to TRBJ2-7; TRBD1 aligns across 9 bases. The CDR3 totals 15 residues. The V gene's germline CDR1 is PRHDT and CDR2 FYEKMQ (reference sequence). Trimming at V came to 7 bases and at J to 4 bases, leaving 11 bases not matched to a gene. Written as DNA, the CDR3 is TGTGCCAGCACCTTCAGACGGACAGGGGCTTACGAGCAGTACTTC. This sequence encodes CASTFRRTGAYEQYF. Combining the CDR3 with reference TRBV13 and TRBJ2-7 gives the whole variable domain AAGVIQSPRHLIKEKRETATLKCYPIPRHDTVYWYQQGPGQDPQFLISFYEKMQSDKGSIPDRFSAQQFSDYHSELNMSSLELGDSALYFCASTFRRTGAYEQYFGPGTRLTVT.

The chain employs TRBV19 and TRBJ2-1; 7 bases match TRBD2. The CDR3 has 14 amino acids. Germline-derived CDR1 and CDR2 are LNHDA and SQIVND (reference sequence). Unmatched junction bases numbered 11, after V lost 6 bases and J lost 9 bases. The CDR3 loop reads CASSSGRDFGEQFF. The CDR3 bases are TGTGCCAGTAGCTCAGGGAGGGATTTCGGTGAGCAGTTCTTC.

The genes are TRBV7-8 and TRBJ1-2; TRBD1 aligns across 8 bases. Trimming cost V 3 bases and J 3 bases; bases outside gene matches: 3. Germline CDR1 is SGHVS and CDR2 is FQNEAQ. The CDR3 has 14 amino acids. The CDR3 DNA follows: TGTGCCAGCAGCTTCGACAGGGGACACTATGGCTACACCTTC. It translates to CASSFDRGHYGYTF.

The chain carries TRBV7-3 and TRBJ2-1; D perhaps matches TRBD1 (5 bases). Germline V CDR1 and CDR2: SGHTA, FQGTGA. The CDR3 extends over 15 amino acids. Trimming left V 3 bases short and J 1 base short, with 10 bases between. CDR3 loop: CASSFAGISYNEQFF. The CDR3 DNA reads TGTGCCAGCAGCTTCGCAGGGATTTCCTACAATGAGCAGTTCTTC.

The V gene is TRBV19, the J gene TRBJ2-2; no reliable D call. CDR1 LNHDA and CDR2 SQIVND come from the germline V gene (reference sequence). Trimming stripped 9 bases from V and 1 base from J, with 9 bases between. This CDR3 contains 13 residues. The CDR3 reads CARQNRNTGELFF. The CDR3 DNA reads as TGTGCCAGACAAAACAGGAACACCGGGGAGCTGTTTTTT.

This rearrangement joins TRBV30 to TRBJ2-2; weak D call: TRBD1 (5 bases). The CDR3 runs 12 residues. The germline gives CDR1 GTSNPN, CDR2 SVGIG (reference sequence). The ends were cut back, 3 bases at V and 7 bases at J, with 9 bases in the middle. CDR3 region: CAWRGLVGELFF. The CDR3 DNA is TGTGCCTGGAGGGGGCTGGTCGGGGAGCTGTTTTTT.

The chain recombines TRBV7-3 with TRBJ2-1; 10 bases are a match to TRBD2. The V and J ends lost 2 bases and 11 bases, in that order; junction bases with no gene match: 6. In germline, CDR1 is SGHTA, CDR2 FQGTGA. This CDR3 comprises 14 residues. The DNA for the CDR3 is TGTGCCAGCAGCTTATCTTCTACTAGCGGGAAGCAGTTCTTC. Its protein is CASSLSSTSGKQFF. The full variable domain, in which reference TRBV7-3 and TRBJ2-1 provide the parts outside the CDR3, is GAGVSQTPSNKVTEKGKYVELRCDPISGHTALYWYRQSLGQGPEFLIYFQGTGAADDSGLPNDRFFAVRPEGSVSTLKIQRTERGDSAVYLCASSLSSTSGKQFFGPGTRLTVL.

The rearrangement links TRBV6-5 to TRBJ2-6, with TRBD2 as a possible D gene (5 bases). Germline V gene lookup returns CDR1 MNHEY and CDR2 SVGAGI. Trimming shortened V by 6 bases and J by 0 bases, and 9 bases separated the two germline ends. This CDR3 has 15 amino acids. CDR3: CASSRGSSGANVLTF. CDR3 in DNA: TGTGCCAGCAGCCGAGGGTCCTCTGGGGCCAACGTCCTGACTTTC.

The chain has TRBV5-6 and TRBJ2-3; no clear D gene. Trimming took 0 bases from V and 2 from J, leaving 7 bases between them. This CDR3 region has 14 residues. Germline assignment: CDR1 SGHDT and CDR2 YYEEEE. CDR3 residues: CASSLDINTDTQYF. The CDR3 region has the DNA TGTGCCAGCAGCTTGGACATAAACACAGATACGCAGTATTTT.

The chain joins TRBV5-5 to TRBJ1-4, with a tentative D call TRBD1 (6 bases). The germline CDR1 and CDR2 sequences are SGHKS and YYEKEE (reference sequence). Trimming took off 2 bases at V and 0 bases at J, with 20 bases between the two ends. The CDR3 runs 19 residues. CDR3 region: CASSFKGTLDLATNEKLFF. The CDR3 DNA is TGTGCCAGCAGCTTTAAAGGGACACTCGACCTTGCAACTAATGAAAAACTGTTTTTT.

This chain uses TRBV6-5 with TRBJ2-7; 9 bases match TRBD2. CDR3 size: 14 residues. With V trimmed by 7 bases and J by 1 base, 5 bases remained unmatched. CDR1 and CDR2 (germline): MNHEY, SVGAGI. CDR3 region: CASKPSGDSYEQYF. Written as DNA, the CDR3 is TGTGCCAGCAAACCTAGCGGGGATTCCTACGAGCAGTACTTC.

This clone was observed once. The chain couples TRBV10-3 to TRBJ2-1; weak D call: TRBD2 (6 bases). V was trimmed by 6 bases and J by 5 bases, leaving 8 bases between them. The CDR3 has 12 amino acids. The germline V gene has CDR1 ENHRY and CDR2 SYGVKD. CDR3 amino acids: CAISAGNNEQFF. In DNA, the CDR3 is TGTGCCATCAGCGCGGGGAACAATGAGCAGTTCTTC.

The chain couples TRBV28 to TRBJ1-3; D unresolved. There are 15 residues in the CDR3. The germline V gene encodes CDR1 MDHEN and CDR2 SYDVKM. Trimming stripped 2 bases from V and 0 bases from J, with 8 bases between. This CDR3 reads CASSLVLSSGNTIYF. In nucleotides, the CDR3 is TGTGCCAGCAGTTTAGTTCTGAGCTCTGGAAACACCATATATTTT.

The J gene is TRBJ2-7, the V gene TRBV27, with 8 bases identical to TRBD2. The CDR3 runs 14 residues. Looked up from germline, CDR1 is MNHEY and CDR2 is SMNVEV (reference sequence). V lost 3 bases to trimming and J lost 2 bases; unmatched junction nucleotides: 3. CDR3 nucleotides: TGTGCCAGCAGTTTGGCGGGAGGAGCCTACGAGCAGTACTTC. Translating gives CASSLAGGAYEQYF.

This clone occurred once. This chain uses TRBV5-4 with TRBJ2-7, with unresolved D. The CDR3 is made up of 14 amino acids. V lost 2 bases, J lost 5 bases, and 14 bases lay in between. Germline V gene sequence: CDR1 SGHNT, CDR2 YYREEE (reference sequence). CDR3 in amino acids: CASSFQLAAHEQYF. As DNA, the CDR3 is TGTGCCAGCAGCTTCCAACTCGCGGCCCACGAGCAGTACTTC.

The J gene is TRBJ2-1, the V gene TRBV27; no definite D call. The CDR3 spans 11 residues. Germline V gene data show CDR1 as MNHEY and CDR2 as SMNVEV (reference sequence). Trimming stripped 8 bases from V and 7 bases from J, with 9 bases between. The CDR3 loop reads CASARRNEQFF. The CDR3 coding sequence is TGTGCCAGCGCTAGGCGGAATGAGCAGTTCTTC.

V usage is TRBV19 and J usage is TRBJ1-5; TRBD1 agrees at 10 bases. CDR1 is LNHDA, CDR2 SQIVND, per germline (reference sequence). The V and J ends lost 8 bases and 6 bases, in that order; junction bases with no gene match: 7. There are 14 residues in the CDR3. DNA of the CDR3: TGTGCCAGTGAAAAAGGACAGGGGGGTCAGCCCCAGCATTTT. Its translation is CASEKGQGGQPQHF.

The chain is built from TRBV6-1 and TRBJ1-3; D is ambiguous. The CDR3 extends over 15 amino acids. Germline loops: CDR1 MNHNS, CDR2 SASEGT. Trimming cost V 7 bases and J 0 bases, with 13 bases left between them. The CDR3 coding sequence is TGTGCCAGCATTCCTTTTCAGGACTCTGGAAACACCATATATTTT. It specifies CASIPFQDSGNTIYF.

V and J are TRBV20-1 and TRBJ1-1; D call uncertain. The CDR3 loop spans 11 amino acids. The germline gives CDR1 DFQATT, CDR2 SNEGSKA (reference sequence). V lost 5 bases, J lost 2 bases, and 6 bases lay in between. This chain's CDR3 is CSARVNTEAFF. CDR3 nucleotides: TGCAGTGCTCGTGTTAACACTGAAGCTTTCTTT.